This T cell receptor (beta chain) was documented in a study of T cells in Graves' hyperthyroidism and ophthalmopathy (dated by TCRdb to about 2019). With regard to the full study: TCR V-J signatures able to tell the groups apart were searched for in a discovery cohort of some 97 patients, of whom 40 to 45 had Graves' ophthalmopathy and roughly 58 had stable Graves' hyperthyroidism. The 95 to 100 discovery patients were randomly divided into training and test sets at a 7:3 ratio. Whether ophthalmopathy could be predicted prospectively was tested in an independent validation cohort made up of some 20 hyperthyroidism patients plus 17 patients who later progressed to ophthalmopathy. In six Graves' hyperthyroidism patients, the study also compared T-cell repertoires from thyroid tissue with T-cell repertoires from blood. The paper describes TCR Vbeta CDR3 sequencing of 140 or so peripheral blood samples, made up of some 42 ophthalmopathy patients, 70 to 75 hyperthyroidism patients and 17 progressor patients. Following sampling, methimazole starting at 30 mg daily was given to hyperthyroidism patients, and high-dose intravenous methylprednisolone was given to ophthalmopathy patients. What the study reported, not specific to this receptor: Sample size was not statistically predetermined, and investigators were not blinded to group allocation. Most expanded thyroid clonotypes (frequency above 0.001) were also detected in blood, a finding suggesting that blood repertoires may reflect thyroid immune responses. In validation, the model predicted progression to ophthalmopathy with 55% to 71% sensitivity and about 73% specificity, a median of approximately 6.5 months before onset. In cross-validation, a model built on a 13 V-J signature told ophthalmopathy apart from stable hyperthyroidism with approximately 90% sensitivity and around 83% specificity, and in testing the same model reached 80%/75%.

The TCR beta CDR3 regions were amplified from RNA transcripts. For the first round of RT-PCR on the TCR CDR3, the HTBI primer set was used together with the Qiagen OneStep RT-PCR kit. Libraries were constructed in a second round of multiplex PCR, after which size selection and purification were carried out. Libraries were sequenced paired-end with 100 bp reads on an Illumina HiSeq2000. Per the authors' processing: SOAPnuke was used to process the raw data, throwing out any read that contained adapters or uncalled bases, had a mean Phred below 15, or lacked an exact constant-primer or identifier match. High-quality paired reads were merged using COPE v1.2.5, and each unique nucleotide sequence was defined as a clonotype. MiTCR v1.1 was used to align the clonotypes against IMGT TRBV, TRBD and TRBJ reference segments. Analysis was restricted to V-J combinations with a frequency above 0.0001, which covered about 99% of repertoires. A TCS score was defined as the ratio of F50 (clonal expansion) to E x V (chaos), with BLOSUM62-based TCRdist applied between CDR3 peptides within each V-J. Welch's t-statistics and random forest reduced roughly 500 V-J features to fewer than 15, which were used in a naive Bayes classifier (R e1071). The similarity between thyroid and blood repertoires was quantified using the Morisita-Horn index. The public reads were run again by TCRdb, first through fastp at Q25 and then through MiXCR, and only productive beta chains were kept. Every CDR3 protein is listed once, alongside the most common genes and DNA of its rows. These V and J calls are TCRdb output, not the study's own analysis. This sample has fewer than 55,000 distinct CDR3 sequences in its table, and 54% of those were observed once. The ten largest clones take up more than 30% of the sample.

This clonotype was counted ten times or more. Which antigen it targets is not known. Base qualities were left out, and no much larger clone turns up one base away. Graves' hyperthyroidism was defined as stable when no progression to ophthalmopathy occurred over 18 months of follow-up. Hyperthyroidism patients were newly diagnosed, had a disease duration of under 2 months, and were aged 18 to 65 years. Patients with uncontrolled infections, other autoimmune diseases, pregnancy or lactation were excluded. Diagnoses were based on clinical symptoms, serum thyroxine and TRAb, thyroid ultrasound and orbital computed tomography. Total RNA was extracted using Trizol reagent, and RNA quality was assessed on an Agilent 2100 Bioanalyzer. The sample comprised peripheral blood or thyroid tissue (not recorded which). This receptor was taken from a man aged 18-30 years with Graves' hyperthyroidism.

The base sequence is TGTGCCAGCAGCTGGAGACTAGCGATGGGCGAGCAGTACTTC. This is translated as CASSWRLAMGEQYF. The V gene is TRBV11-2 and the J gene is TRBJ2-7; TRBD2 lines up with 8 middle nucleotides. From its cysteine to its phenylalanine, the CDR3 spans 14 amino acids. Only the CDR3 DNA stays, 42 bases, in frame from base 1. The V end gives up 4 bases and the J end 6 bases, leaving 8 bases in the junction not matched to a gene. The germline V gene specifies SGHAT as CDR1 and FQNNGV as CDR2.